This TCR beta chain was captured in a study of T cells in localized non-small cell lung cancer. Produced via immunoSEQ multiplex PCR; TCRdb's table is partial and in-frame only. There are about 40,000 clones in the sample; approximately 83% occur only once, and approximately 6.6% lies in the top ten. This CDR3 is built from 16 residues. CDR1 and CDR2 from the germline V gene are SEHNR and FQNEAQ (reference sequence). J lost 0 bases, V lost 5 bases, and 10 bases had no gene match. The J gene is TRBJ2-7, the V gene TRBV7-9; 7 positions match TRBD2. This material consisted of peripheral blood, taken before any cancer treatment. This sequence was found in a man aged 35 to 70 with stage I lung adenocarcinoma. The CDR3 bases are TGTGCCAGCAGCCCCCTTGGGAGGGGCGTCTCCTACGAGCAGTACTTC. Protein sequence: CASSPLGRGVSYEQYF.